A single sample gave rise to the 17 T cell receptor beta chains below, sequenced in a study of T cell repertoires in cytomegalovirus infection. TCRdb redid the calling of the reads with MiXCR, one entry per CDR3 protein. The sample gives approximately 500,000 distinct CDR3 sequences, about 26% of which show up once; roughly 13% is in the top ten. The sequenced material came from PBMCs. These receptor sequences come from a human donor in good health (CMV status not recorded). Some clones in this sample may be carry-over from other donors' samples.

This clonotype was recorded many times. The chain has TRBV25-1 and TRBJ1-2, with D unresolved. The CDR3 is 13 amino acids. Germline V CDR1 and CDR2: MGHDK, SYGVNS. With 2 bases removed from V and 4 bases from J, the gap between germline ends came to 8 bases. The CDR3 spells CASSEVGIYGYTF. The DNA of the CDR3 is TGTGCCAGCAGTGAAGTGGGTATCTATGGCTACACCTTC.

This clonotype was seen at least ten times. This sequence joins TRBV7-2 and TRBJ2-2, with 8 bases aligning to TRBD2. Germline loops: CDR1 SGHTA, CDR2 FQGNSA. V trimming: 3 bases; J trimming: 11 bases; junction bases outside the gene matches: 5. There are 13 residues in the CDR3. The CDR3 here is CASSLGLVGELFF. In nucleotides, the CDR3 is TGTGCCAGCAGCTTGGGACTAGTCGGTGAGCTGTTTTTT. The full variable domain, rest sourced from reference TRBV7-2 and TRBJ2-2, is GAGVSQSPSNKVTEKGKDVELRCDPISGHTALYWYRQSLGQGLEFLIYFQGNSAPDKSGLPSDRFSAERTGGSVSTLTIQRTQQEDSAVYLCASSLGLVGELFFGEGSRLTVL.

The chain uses TRBV6-2 or TRBV6-3 and TRBJ2-5; 10 bases match TRBD1. CDR1 and CDR2 from the germline V gene are MNHEY and SVGEGT. With V trimmed by 0 bases and J by 5 bases, 6 bases remained unmatched. This CDR3 spans 16 amino acids. This chain's CDR3 is CASSYSPGQGTETQYF. In nucleotides, the CDR3 is TGTGCCAGCAGTTACTCACCGGGACAGGGGACGGAGACCCAGTACTTC.

In this sample, this clonotype turned up many times. This chain connects TRBV7-2 to TRBJ2-1; D possibly corresponds to TRBD1 (6 bases). Germline-derived CDR1 and CDR2 are SGHTA and FQGNSA. The length of the CDR3 is 16 residues. With 0 bases removed from V and 7 bases from J, the gap between germline ends came to 16 bases. The CDR3: CASSLAIRGSANEQFF. Here the CDR3 DNA reads TGTGCCAGCAGCTTAGCTATCAGGGGCAGCGCTAATGAGCAGTTCTTC.

This chain uses TRBV6-2 or TRBV6-3 with TRBJ2-7, with TRBD2 identical over 11 bases. V lost 4 bases to trimming and J lost 5 bases; unmatched junction nucleotides: 10. CDR1 and CDR2 from the germline V gene are MNHEY and SVGEGT. CDR3 length: 16 residues. The CDR3 sequence is CASSSNRLAGWNEQYF. Written as DNA, the CDR3 is TGTGCCAGCAGTTCAAACCGACTAGCGGGATGGAACGAGCAGTACTTC.

This clonotype came up a few times. The gene calls are TRBV10-3 and TRBJ2-2; 12 nucleotides align to TRBD2. This CDR3 has 17 amino acids. Germline values: CDR1 ENHRY, CDR2 SYGVKD. The V segment lost 7 bases and the J segment 5 bases; nucleotides outside the gene matches: 11. CDR3 sequence reads: CAIKAGRLAGETGELFF. The CDR3 nucleotides read TGTGCCATCAAGGCGGGAAGACTAGCGGGAGAGACCGGGGAGCTGTTTTTT.

CDR3 coding DNA: TGCGCCAGCAGCGGTAAATTGGACAGGGGATATGGCTACACCTTC. This gives the protein CASSGKLDRGYGYTF. V and J are TRBV4-1 and TRBJ1-2; TRBD1 matches at 9 bases. CDR1 is MGHRA and CDR2 is YSYEKL in the germline V gene. The CDR3 loop spans 15 amino acids. V dropped 5 bases and J dropped 5; count of bases not matched to a gene: 9.

V and J are TRBV6-2 or TRBV6-3 and TRBJ2-5, with 7 bases aligning to TRBD2. This CDR3 contains 13 residues. Trimming removed 6 bases from V and 5 bases from J; junction bases left unmatched: 6. Germline V gene sequence: CDR1 MNHEY, CDR2 SVGEGT. Here the CDR3 DNA reads TGTGCCAGCAGACCCTGGGGGGGGGAGACCCAGTACTTC. This translates into CASRPWGGETQYF.

The chain's CDR3 is CASSILGLIETQYF. The DNA for the CDR3 is TGTGCCAGTAGTATCCTCGGACTAATCGAGACCCAGTACTTC. The J gene is TRBJ2-5, the V gene TRBV19; D possibly corresponds to TRBD2 (6 bases). This CDR3 has 14 amino acids. V was trimmed by 3 bases and J by 5 bases, leaving 13 bases between them. Germline V gene data show CDR1 as LNHDA and CDR2 as SQIVND (reference sequence).

This clonotype was observed a handful of times. The chain links TRBV7-9 to TRBJ1-5, with D perhaps TRBD1 (5 bases). This CDR3 comprises 15 residues. Trimming pared 4 bases from V and 6 bases from J, leaving 16 bases between. Germline CDR1 is SEHNR and CDR2 is FQNEAQ (reference sequence). CDR3 sequence reads: CASSSEGNPLQPQHF. CDR3 bases: TGTGCCAGCAGCTCAGAGGGGAACCCTCTTCAGCCCCAGCATTTT.

In its sample, this clonotype was seen a few times. The V gene is TRBV5-6, the J gene TRBJ2-2; tentative D call: TRBD2 (5 bases). The V end lost 4 bases, the J end lost 6 bases, and 13 bases lay between the germline ends. The germline CDR1 and CDR2 sequences are SGHDT and YYEEEE. The CDR3 spans 14 residues. The CDR3 DNA reads TGTGCCAGCAGCCGGCCTACTAGGTCCGGGGAGCTGTTTTTT. Encoded protein: CASSRPTRSGELFF.

In DNA form, the CDR3 reads TGTGCCAGCAGCTCGACACTAGGACAGGGGGCTTCTGAAGCTTTCTTT. The encoded protein is CASSSTLGQGASEAFF. V usage is TRBV5-6 and J usage is TRBJ1-1, with 11 bases aligning to TRBD1. CDR1 and CDR2 from the germline V gene are SGHDT and YYEEEE. The CDR3 totals 16 residues. The J segment lost 6 bases and the V segment lost 3 bases, leaving 10 bases of the junction unmatched.

The chain employs TRBV6-5 and TRBJ1-1; 7 bases agree with TRBD1. The V segment lost 5 bases and the J segment 1 base; nucleotides outside the gene matches: 7. The CDR3 is made up of 15 amino acids. Per germline, CDR1 MNHEY and CDR2 SVGAGI. The CDR3 region has the DNA TGTGCCAGCAGTAGAGACAGGGTTTGGAACACTGAAGCTTTCTTT. Translated, it gives CASSRDRVWNTEAFF.

V gene TRBV6-2 or TRBV6-3 combines with J gene TRBJ2-5, with unresolved D. Trimming stripped 10 bases from V and 5 bases from J, with 14 bases between. Per germline, CDR1 MNHEY and CDR2 SVGEGT. The CDR3 spans 12 residues. The CDR3 loop is CATRKRSETQYF. The CDR3 DNA sequence: TGTGCCACCAGAAAAAGGTCCGAGACCCAGTACTTC.

With regard to this clonotype: A single base separates this from a much larger clone, so it may be a read error. The chain has TRBV7-2 and TRBJ2-5; the match to TRBD1 covers 8 bases. This CDR3 spans 14 amino acids. Germline trimming cut 5 bases from V and 4 bases from J; bases unmatched to any gene: 6. The V gene's germline CDR1 is SGHTA and CDR2 FQGNSA. The DNA for the CDR3 is TGTGCCAGCAGCCTACAGGGGGACCGAGAGACCCAGTACTTC. Its protein product is CASSLQGDRETQYF.

The chain is built from TRBV12-5 and TRBJ1-1; 7 bases align to TRBD1. CDR1 is LGHNT and CDR2 is FRNRAP in the germline V gene. This CDR3 region has 18 residues. Trimming removed 0 bases from V and 0 bases from J; junction bases left unmatched: 10. DNA of the CDR3: TGTGCTAGTGGTTTGGTAACTGTGGGACAGAGCATGAACACTGAAGCTTTCTTT. Protein product: CASGLVTVGQSMNTEAFF.

Only a few counts were recorded for this clonotype. The chain combines TRBV11-2 with TRBJ2-1; 7 bases line up with TRBD1. CDR3 size: 17 residues. Germline V lookup: CDR1 SGHAT, CDR2 FQNNGV. With V trimmed by 2 bases and J by 4 bases, 11 bases remained unmatched. The CDR3 region has the DNA TGTGCCAGCAGCTTAATGGGTTGGGGACAGTATTACAATGAGCAGTTCTTC. It translates to CASSLMGWGQYYNEQFF.